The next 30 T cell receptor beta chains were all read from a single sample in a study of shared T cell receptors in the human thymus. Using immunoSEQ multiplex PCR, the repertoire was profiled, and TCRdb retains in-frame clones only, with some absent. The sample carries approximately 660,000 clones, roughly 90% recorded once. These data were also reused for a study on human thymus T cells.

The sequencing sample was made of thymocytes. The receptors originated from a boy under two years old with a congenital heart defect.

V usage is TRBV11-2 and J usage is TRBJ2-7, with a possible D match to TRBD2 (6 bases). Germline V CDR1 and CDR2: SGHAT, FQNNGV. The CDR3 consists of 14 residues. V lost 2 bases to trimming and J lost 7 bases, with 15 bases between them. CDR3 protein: CASSLLTRGREQYF. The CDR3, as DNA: TGTGCCAGCAGCTTATTGACTAGGGGAAGAGAGCAGTACTTC.

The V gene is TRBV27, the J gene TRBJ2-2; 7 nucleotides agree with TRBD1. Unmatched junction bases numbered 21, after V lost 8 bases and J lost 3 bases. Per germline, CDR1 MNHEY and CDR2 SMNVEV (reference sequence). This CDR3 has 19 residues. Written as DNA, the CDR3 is TGTGCCAGCGGCTCTTCCTACTACTCCATCGACAGGGACACCGGGGAGCTGTTTTTT. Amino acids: CASGSSYYSIDRDTGELFF.

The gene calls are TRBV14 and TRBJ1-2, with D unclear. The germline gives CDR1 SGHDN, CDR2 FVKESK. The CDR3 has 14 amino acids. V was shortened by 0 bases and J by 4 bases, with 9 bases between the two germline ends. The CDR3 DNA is TGTGCCAGCAGCCAAGATTACACCGTCTATGGCTACACCTTC. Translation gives CASSQDYTVYGYTF.

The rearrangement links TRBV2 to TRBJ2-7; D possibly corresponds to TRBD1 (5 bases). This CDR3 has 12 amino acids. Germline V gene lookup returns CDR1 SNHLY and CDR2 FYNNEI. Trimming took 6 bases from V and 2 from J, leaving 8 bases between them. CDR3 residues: CASRVGAYEQYF. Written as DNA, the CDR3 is TGTGCCAGCAGGGTAGGGGCCTACGAGCAGTACTTC. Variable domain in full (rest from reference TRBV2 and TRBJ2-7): EPEVTQTPSHQVTQMGQEVILRCVPISNHLYFYWYRQILGQKVEFLVSFYNNEISEKSEIFDDQFSVERPDGSNFTLKIRSTKLEDSAMYFCASRVGAYEQYFGPGTRLTVT.

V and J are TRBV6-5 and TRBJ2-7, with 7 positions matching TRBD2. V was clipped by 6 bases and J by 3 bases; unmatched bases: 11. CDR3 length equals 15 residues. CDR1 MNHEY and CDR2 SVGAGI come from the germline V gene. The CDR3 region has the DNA TGTGCCAGCAGATCCTCTAGCGGACTAGACTACGAGCAGTACTTC. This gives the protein CASRSSSGLDYEQYF.

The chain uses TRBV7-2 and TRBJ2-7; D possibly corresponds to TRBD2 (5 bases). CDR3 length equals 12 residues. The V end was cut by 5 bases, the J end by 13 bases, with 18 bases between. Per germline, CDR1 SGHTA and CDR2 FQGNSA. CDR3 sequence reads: CASSPSEQRRYF. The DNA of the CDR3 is TGTGCCAGCAGCCCCTCAGAGCAGCGGCGCTACTTC.

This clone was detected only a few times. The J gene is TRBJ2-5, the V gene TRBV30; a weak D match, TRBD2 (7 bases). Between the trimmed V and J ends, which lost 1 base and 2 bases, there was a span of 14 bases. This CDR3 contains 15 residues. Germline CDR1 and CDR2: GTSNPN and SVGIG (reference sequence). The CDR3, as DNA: TGTGCCTGGAGTGCACCACAGGGAGGGCAAGAGACCCAGTACTTC. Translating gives CAWSAPQGGQETQYF. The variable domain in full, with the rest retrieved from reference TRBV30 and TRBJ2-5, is SQTIHQWPATLVQPVGSPLSLECTVEGTSNPNLYWYRQAAGRGLQLLFYSVGIGQISSEVPQNLSASRPQDRQFILSSKKLLLSDSGFYLCAWSAPQGGQETQYFGPGTRLLVL.

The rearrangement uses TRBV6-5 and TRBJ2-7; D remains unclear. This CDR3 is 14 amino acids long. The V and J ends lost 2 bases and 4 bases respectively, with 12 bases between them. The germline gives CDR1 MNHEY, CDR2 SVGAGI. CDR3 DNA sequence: TGTGCCAGCAGTTACGCGGATATTGGGTACGAGCAGTACTTC. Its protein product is CASSYADIGYEQYF.

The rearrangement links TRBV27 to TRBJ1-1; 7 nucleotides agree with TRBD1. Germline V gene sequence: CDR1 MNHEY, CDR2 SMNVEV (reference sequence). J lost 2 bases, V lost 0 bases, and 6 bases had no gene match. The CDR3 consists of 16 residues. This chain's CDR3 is CASSLSGTEGNTEAFF. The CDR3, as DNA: TGTGCCAGCAGTTTATCGGGGACAGAAGGAAACACTGAAGCTTTCTTT.

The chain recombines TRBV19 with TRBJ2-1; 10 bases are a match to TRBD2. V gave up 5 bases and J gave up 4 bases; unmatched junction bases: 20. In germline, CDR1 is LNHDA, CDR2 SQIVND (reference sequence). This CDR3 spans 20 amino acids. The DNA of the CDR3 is TGTGCCAGTAGTGTTTTAGGGCTAGCGGGAGTTAGTAGGTGTTACAATGAGCAGTTCTTC. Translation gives CASSVLGLAGVSRCYNEQFF.

The CDR3 bases are TGTGCCAGTAGTGTAGGACTCTGGACTAGCGGGAGGGCGAGCTCCTACGAGCAGTACTTC. This gives the protein CASSVGLWTSGRASSYEQYF. J is TRBJ2-7 and V is TRBV19, with 15 positions matching TRBD2. V shed 5 bases and J 0 bases; nucleotides not matched to a gene: 14. The CDR3 length is 20 residues. Germline CDR1 and CDR2: LNHDA and SQIVND (reference sequence). Using reference TRBV19 and TRBJ2-7 for the parts outside the CDR3, the full variable domain is DGGITQSPKYLFRKEGQNVTLSCEQNLNHDAMYWYRQDPGQGLRLIYYSQIVNDFQKGDIAEGYSVSREKKESFPLTVTSAQKNPTAFYLCASSVGLWTSGRASSYEQYFGPGTRLTVT.

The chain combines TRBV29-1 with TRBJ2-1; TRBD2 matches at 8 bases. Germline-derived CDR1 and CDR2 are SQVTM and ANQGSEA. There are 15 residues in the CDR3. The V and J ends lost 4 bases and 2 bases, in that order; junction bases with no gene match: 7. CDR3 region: CSVALSGLAYNEQFF. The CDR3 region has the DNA TGCAGCGTTGCCCTTTCGGGACTAGCCTACAATGAGCAGTTCTTC.

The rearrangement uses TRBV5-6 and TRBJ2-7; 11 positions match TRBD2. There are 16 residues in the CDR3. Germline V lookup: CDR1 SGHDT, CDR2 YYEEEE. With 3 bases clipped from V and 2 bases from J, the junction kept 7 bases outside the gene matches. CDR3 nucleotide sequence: TGTGCCAGCAGCTCCCTGGGACTAGCGGAAACCTACGAGCAGTACTTC. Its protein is CASSSLGLAETYEQYF.

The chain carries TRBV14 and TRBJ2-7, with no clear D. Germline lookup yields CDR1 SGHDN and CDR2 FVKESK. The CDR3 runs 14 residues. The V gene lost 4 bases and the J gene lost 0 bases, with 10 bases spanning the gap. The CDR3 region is CASSPRYSSYEQYF. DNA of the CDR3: TGTGCCAGCAGCCCCCGATACAGCTCCTACGAGCAGTACTTC. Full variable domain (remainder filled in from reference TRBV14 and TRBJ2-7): EAGVTQFPSHSVIEKGQTVTLRCDPISGHDNLYWYRRVMGKEIKFLLHFVKESKQDESGMPNNRFLAERTGGTYSTLKVQPAELEDSGVYFCASSPRYSSYEQYFGPGTRLTVT.

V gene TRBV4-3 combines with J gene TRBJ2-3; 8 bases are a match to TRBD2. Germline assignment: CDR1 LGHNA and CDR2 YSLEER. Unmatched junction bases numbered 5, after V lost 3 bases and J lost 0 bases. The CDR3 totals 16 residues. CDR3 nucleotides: TGCGCCAGCAGCCATGCAATAGCGGGAAGCACAGATACGCAGTATTTT. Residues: CASSHAIAGSTDTQYF.

CDR3 in DNA: TGTGCCAGCAAGGAGCGATCCTACGAGCAGTACTTC. Its translation: CASKERSYEQYF. J is TRBJ2-7 and V is TRBV6-1; D is unresolved. CDR1 is MNHNS and CDR2 is SASEGT in the germline V gene. The CDR3 has 12 amino acids. The V end lost 7 bases, the J end lost 1 base, and 8 bases lay between the germline ends.

CDR3 coding DNA: TGTGCCAGTAGTAAGACAGCTCCGTACCAAGAGACCCAGTACTTC. This gives the protein CASSKTAPYQETQYF. The chain uses TRBV19 and TRBJ2-5; D might be TRBD1 (5 bases). V was cut by 4 bases and J by 0 bases, with 12 bases left in between. From germline, CDR1 is LNHDA and CDR2 SQIVND (reference sequence). The CDR3 sequence is 15 residues long.

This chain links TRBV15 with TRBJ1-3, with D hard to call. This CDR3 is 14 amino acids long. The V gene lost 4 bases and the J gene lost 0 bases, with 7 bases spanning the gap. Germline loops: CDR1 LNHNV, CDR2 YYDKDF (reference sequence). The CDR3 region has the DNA TGTGCCACCAGCAAACGCTACTCTGGAAACACCATATATTTT. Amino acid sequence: CATSKRYSGNTIYF. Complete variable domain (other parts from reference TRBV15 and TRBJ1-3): DAMVIQNPRYQVTQFGKPVTLSCSQTLNHNVMYWYQQKSSQAPKLLFHYYDKDFNNEADTPDNFQSRRPNTSFCFLDIRSPGLGDTAMYLCATSKRYSGNTIYFGEGSWLTVV.

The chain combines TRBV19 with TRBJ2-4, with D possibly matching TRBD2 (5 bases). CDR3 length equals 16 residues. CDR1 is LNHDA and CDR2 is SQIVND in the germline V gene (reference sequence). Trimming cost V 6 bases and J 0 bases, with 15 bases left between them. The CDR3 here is CASSSPSKIAKNIQYF. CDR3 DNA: TGTGCCAGTAGCTCCCCTAGCAAGATAGCCAAAAACATTCAGTACTTC.

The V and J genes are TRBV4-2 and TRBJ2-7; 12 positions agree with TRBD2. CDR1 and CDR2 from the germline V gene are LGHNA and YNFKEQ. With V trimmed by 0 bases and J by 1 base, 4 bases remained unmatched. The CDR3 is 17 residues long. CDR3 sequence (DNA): TGTGCCAGCAGCCAAGACCCTAGCGGGAGGGCGTCCTACGAGCAGTACTTC. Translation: CASSQDPSGRASYEQYF.

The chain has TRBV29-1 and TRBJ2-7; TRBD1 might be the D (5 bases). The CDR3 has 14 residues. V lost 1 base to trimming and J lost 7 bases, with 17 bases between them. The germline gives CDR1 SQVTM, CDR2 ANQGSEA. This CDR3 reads CSVEGLGRGDEQYF. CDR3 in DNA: TGCAGCGTTGAAGGTCTGGGGCGTGGAGATGAGCAGTACTTC.

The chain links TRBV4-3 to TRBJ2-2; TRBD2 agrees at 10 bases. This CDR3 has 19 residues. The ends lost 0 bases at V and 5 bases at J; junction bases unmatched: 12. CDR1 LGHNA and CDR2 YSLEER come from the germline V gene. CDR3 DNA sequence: TGCGCCAGCAGCCAAGAGGTGGGAAAGCGGGAGGGCCGAACCGGGGAGCTGTTTTTT. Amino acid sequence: CASSQEVGKREGRTGELFF.

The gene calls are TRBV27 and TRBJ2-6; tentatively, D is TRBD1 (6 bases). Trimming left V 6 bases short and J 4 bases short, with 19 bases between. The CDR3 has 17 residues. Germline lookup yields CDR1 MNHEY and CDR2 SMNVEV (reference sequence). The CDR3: CASSPGRGEAGANVLTF. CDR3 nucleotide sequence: TGTGCCAGCAGCCCAGGCAGGGGAGAAGCCGGGGCCAACGTCCTGACTTTC.

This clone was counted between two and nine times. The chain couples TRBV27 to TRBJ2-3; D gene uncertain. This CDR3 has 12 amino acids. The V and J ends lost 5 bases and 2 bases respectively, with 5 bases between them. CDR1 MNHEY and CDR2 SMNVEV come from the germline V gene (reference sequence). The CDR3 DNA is TGTGCCAGCAGTCCCAACACAGATACGCAGTATTTT. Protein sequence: CASSPNTDTQYF.

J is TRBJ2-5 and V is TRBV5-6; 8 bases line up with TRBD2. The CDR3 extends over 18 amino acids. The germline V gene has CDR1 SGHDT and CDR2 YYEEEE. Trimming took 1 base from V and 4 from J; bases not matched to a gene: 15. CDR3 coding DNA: TGTGCCAGCAGCTTGCTCCTCGTGGTAGCGGGGAAATCAGAGACCCAGTACTTC. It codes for CASSLLLVVAGKSETQYF.

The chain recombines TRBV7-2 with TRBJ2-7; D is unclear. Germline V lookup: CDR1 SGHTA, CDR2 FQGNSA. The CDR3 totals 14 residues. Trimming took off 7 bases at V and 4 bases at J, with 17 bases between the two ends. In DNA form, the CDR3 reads TGTGCCAGCACCCCCGGTCCGGTTTGGTACGAGCAGTACTTC. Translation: CASTPGPVWYEQYF.

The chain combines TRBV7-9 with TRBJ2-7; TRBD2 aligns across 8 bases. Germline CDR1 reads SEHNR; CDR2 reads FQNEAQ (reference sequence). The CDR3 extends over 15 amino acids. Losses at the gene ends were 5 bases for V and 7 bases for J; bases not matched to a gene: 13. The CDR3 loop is CASSPGGTGRREQYF. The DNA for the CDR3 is TGTGCCAGCAGCCCGGGGGGGACGGGACGCCGGGAGCAGTACTTC.

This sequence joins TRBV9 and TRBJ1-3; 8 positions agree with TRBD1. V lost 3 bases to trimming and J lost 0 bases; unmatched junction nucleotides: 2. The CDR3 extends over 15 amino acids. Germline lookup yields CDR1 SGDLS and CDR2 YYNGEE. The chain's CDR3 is CASSAGQDSGNTIYF. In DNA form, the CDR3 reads TGTGCCAGCAGCGCGGGACAGGACTCTGGAAACACCATATATTTT.

This CDR3 reads CASSLERGATPYETGGSGYF. CDR3 sequence (DNA): TGTGCCAGCAGCTTAGAGCGGGGGGCAACCCCCTACGAGACGGGAGGAAGTGGGTACTTC. The chain has TRBV11-2 and TRBJ2-7, with 8 bases matching TRBD2. Germline V gene data show CDR1 as SGHAT and CDR2 as FQNNGV. The CDR3 runs 20 residues. Losses at the gene ends were 0 bases for V and 12 bases for J; bases not matched to a gene: 28.

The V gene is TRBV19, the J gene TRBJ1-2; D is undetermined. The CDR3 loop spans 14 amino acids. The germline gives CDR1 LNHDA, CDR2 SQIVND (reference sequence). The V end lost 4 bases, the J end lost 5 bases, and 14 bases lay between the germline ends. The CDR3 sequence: CASSRGGPIYGYTF. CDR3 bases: TGTGCCAGTAGTAGGGGAGGACCAATATATGGCTACACCTTC.